This T cell receptor (beta chain) was captured in a study of blood T cell repertoires in COVID-19. The wider study: Sample material is recorded as cDNA or gDNA derived from T cells, B-cell-depleted T cells, or PBMCs.

This CDR3 spans 14 amino acids. V lost 5 bases to trimming and J lost 6 bases, with 17 bases between them. Germline V gene lookup returns CDR1 SGHRS and CDR2 YFSETQ. Authors' methods: Estimation of nucleated cell counts relied on the amplification of reference gene primers. Profiled with immunoSEQ multiplex PCR; TCRdb holds only in-frame clones, not every one. Clonal size and the V and J genes are those of that table, whereas D and trimming came from the DNA. The sample gives around 150,000 clones, 70% to 90% of which show up once; 5% to 8.5% is in the top ten. Material: PBMCs or T cells enriched from blood (not recorded which). The V and J genes are TRBV5-1 and TRBJ1-1; D may be TRBD1 (5 bases). The clonotype originates from a woman between 50 and 59 years old who had recovered from COVID-19. The CDR3 loop is CASRASGRAAEAFF. CDR3 coding DNA: TGCGCCAGCAGGGCTTCAGGGAGGGCCGCTGAAGCTTTCTTT.